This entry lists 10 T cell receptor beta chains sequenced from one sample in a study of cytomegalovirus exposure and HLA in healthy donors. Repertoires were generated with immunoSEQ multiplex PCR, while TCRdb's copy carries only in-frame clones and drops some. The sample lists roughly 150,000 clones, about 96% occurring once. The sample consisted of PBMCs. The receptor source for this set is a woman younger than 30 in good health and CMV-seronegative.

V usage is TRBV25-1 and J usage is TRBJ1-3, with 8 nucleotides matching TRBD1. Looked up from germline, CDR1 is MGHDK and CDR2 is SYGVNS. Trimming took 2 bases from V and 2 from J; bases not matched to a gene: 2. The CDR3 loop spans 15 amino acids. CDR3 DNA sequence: TGTGCCAGCAGTGAAACAGGGGGAACTGGAAACACCATATATTTT. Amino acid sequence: CASSETGGTGNTIYF.

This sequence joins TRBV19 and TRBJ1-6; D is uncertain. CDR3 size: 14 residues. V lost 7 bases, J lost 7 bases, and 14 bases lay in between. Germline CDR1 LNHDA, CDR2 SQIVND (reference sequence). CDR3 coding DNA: TGTGCCAGTACCGGAGGAGGGATCAATTCACCCCTCCACTTT. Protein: CASTGGGINSPLHF. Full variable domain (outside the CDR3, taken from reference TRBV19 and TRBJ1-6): DGGITQSPKYLFRKEGQNVTLSCEQNLNHDAMYWYRQDPGQGLRLIYYSQIVNDFQKGDIAEGYSVSREKKESFPLTVTSAQKNPTAFYLCASTGGGINSPLHFGNGTRLTVT.

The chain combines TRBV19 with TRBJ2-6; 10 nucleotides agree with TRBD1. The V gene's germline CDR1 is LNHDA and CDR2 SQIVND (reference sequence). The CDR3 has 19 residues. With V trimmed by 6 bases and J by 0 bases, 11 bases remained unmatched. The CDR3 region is CASSSPPGQGFSGANVLTF. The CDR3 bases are TGTGCCAGTAGCTCACCCCCGGGACAGGGGTTCTCTGGGGCCAACGTCCTGACTTTC.

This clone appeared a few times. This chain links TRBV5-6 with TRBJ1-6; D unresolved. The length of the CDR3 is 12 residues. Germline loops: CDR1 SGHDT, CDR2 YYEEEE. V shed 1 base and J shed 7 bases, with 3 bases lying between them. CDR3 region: CASSLQNSPLHF. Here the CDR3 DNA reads TGTGCCAGCAGCTTGCAGAATTCACCCCTCCACTTT.

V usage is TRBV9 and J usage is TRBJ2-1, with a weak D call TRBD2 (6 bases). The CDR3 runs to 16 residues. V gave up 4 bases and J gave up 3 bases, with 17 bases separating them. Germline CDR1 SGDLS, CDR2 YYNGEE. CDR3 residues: CASSPSGDQGYNEQFF. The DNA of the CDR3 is TGTGCCAGCAGCCCGTCGGGGGACCAAGGCTACAATGAGCAGTTCTTC.

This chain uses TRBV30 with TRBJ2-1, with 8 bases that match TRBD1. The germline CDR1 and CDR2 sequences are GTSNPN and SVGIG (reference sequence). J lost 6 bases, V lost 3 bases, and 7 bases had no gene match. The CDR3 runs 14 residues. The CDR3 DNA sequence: TGTGCCTGGAGCCCCCTAGGACAGGGCAATGAGCAGTTCTTC. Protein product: CAWSPLGQGNEQFF.

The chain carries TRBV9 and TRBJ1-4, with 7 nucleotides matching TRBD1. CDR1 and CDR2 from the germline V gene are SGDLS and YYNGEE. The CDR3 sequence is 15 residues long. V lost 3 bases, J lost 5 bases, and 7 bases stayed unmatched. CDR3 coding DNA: TGTGCCAGCAGCGAGGGGGCGTTGGTCAATGAAAAACTGTTTTTT. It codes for CASSEGALVNEKLFF.

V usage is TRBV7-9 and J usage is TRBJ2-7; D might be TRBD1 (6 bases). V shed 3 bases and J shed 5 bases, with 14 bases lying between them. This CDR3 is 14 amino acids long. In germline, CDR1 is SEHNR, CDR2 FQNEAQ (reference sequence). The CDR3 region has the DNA TGTGCCAGCAGCTTCGAAAGGGGGATCAACGAGCAGTACTTC. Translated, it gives CASSFERGINEQYF.

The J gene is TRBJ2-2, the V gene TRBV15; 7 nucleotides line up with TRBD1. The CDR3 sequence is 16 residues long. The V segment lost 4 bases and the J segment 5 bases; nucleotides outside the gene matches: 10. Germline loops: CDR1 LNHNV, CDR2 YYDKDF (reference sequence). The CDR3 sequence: CATSKTGARFTGELFF. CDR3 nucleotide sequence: TGTGCCACCAGCAAAACAGGGGCCAGGTTTACCGGGGAGCTGTTTTTT.

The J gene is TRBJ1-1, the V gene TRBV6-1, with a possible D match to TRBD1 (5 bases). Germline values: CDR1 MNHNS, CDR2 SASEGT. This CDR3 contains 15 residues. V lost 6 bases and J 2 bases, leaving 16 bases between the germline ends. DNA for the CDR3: TGTGCCAGCAGGGAATGGGGCAGAAAAAACACTGAAGCTTTCTTT. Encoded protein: CASREWGRKNTEAFF.